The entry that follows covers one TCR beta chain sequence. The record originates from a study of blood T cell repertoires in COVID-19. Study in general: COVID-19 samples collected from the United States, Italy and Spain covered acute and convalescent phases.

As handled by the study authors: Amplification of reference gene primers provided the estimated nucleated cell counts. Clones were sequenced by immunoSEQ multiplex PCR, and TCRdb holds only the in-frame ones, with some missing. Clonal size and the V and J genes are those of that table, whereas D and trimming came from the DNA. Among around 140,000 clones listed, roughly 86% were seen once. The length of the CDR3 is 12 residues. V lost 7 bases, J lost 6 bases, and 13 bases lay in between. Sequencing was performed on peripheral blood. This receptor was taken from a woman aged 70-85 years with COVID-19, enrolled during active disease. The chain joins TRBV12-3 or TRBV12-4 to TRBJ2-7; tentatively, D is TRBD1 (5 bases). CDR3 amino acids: CASTFVRGEQYF. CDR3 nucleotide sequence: TGTGCCAGCACTTTCGTAAGGGGCGAGCAGTACTTC.